A single sample gave rise to the 13 T cell receptor beta chains below, sequenced in a study of T cell responses to AZD1222 COVID-19 vaccine. The protocol was immunoSEQ multiplex PCR, while the TCRdb copy is restricted to in-frame clones and leaves out a portion. Of some 180,000 clones in the sample, more than 80% were seen once. The specimen comprised peripheral blood, sampled on day 0 of AZD1222 vaccination. All receptors come from an adult in good health.

This chain uses TRBV2 with TRBJ2-5; D gene uncertain. Looked up from germline, CDR1 is SNHLY and CDR2 is FYNNEI. Between the trimmed V and J ends, which lost 4 bases and 2 bases, there was a span of 5 bases. The CDR3 length is 12 residues. CDR3 nucleotides: TGTGCCAGCAGTGTAGGACAAGAGACCCAGTACTTC. Amino acids: CASSVGQETQYF.

Concerning this clone itself: In the same sample, other DNA sequences code for this CDR3. The J gene is TRBJ1-2, the V gene TRBV18; no reliable D call. CDR1 is KGHSH and CDR2 is LQKENI in the germline V gene. The ends were cut back, 0 bases at V and 2 bases at J, with 4 bases in the middle. The CDR3 has 13 residues. In DNA, the CDR3 is TGTGCCAGCTCACCACCAGGGAACTATGGCTACACCTTC. Protein: CASSPPGNYGYTF.

The chain carries TRBV5-1 and TRBJ2-5; D is unresolved. V was trimmed by 0 bases and J by 2 bases, leaving 8 bases between them. CDR3 length: 14 residues. Germline V lookup: CDR1 SGHRS, CDR2 YFSETQ. The CDR3 region has the DNA TGCGCCAGCAGCTTGGGGGCGGTACAAGAGACCCAGTACTTC. Translated, it gives CASSLGAVQETQYF.

As for this clone: An end of the junction differs from the germline gene, which may be a read error. The chain carries TRBV11-2 and TRBJ2-1, with D maybe TRBD2 (7 bases). The CDR3 extends over 19 amino acids. In germline, CDR1 is SGHAT, CDR2 FQNNGV. The CDR3 DNA is TGTGCCAGCAGGTTAGGGAGGGGGGGACCCCCAAGCTCCTACAATGAGCAGTTCTTC. It translates to CASRLGRGGPPSSYNEQFF.

The chain links TRBV19 to TRBJ1-2, with 7 nucleotides matching TRBD1. Germline CDR1 reads LNHDA; CDR2 reads SQIVND (reference sequence). V lost 0 bases and J lost 4; bases outside the gene matches: 5. This CDR3 has 15 amino acids. The CDR3 protein is CASSIDGQAGYGYTF. Written as DNA, the CDR3 is TGTGCCAGTAGTATAGACGGACAGGCCGGCTATGGCTACACCTTC.

J is TRBJ2-2 and V is TRBV19; D remains ambiguous. From germline, CDR1 is LNHDA and CDR2 SQIVND (reference sequence). The CDR3 is 13 residues long. V shed 7 bases and J shed 5 bases, with 11 bases lying between them. The CDR3 is CASNPGQTGELFF. The CDR3, as DNA: TGTGCCAGTAACCCAGGTCAAACCGGGGAGCTGTTTTTT.

This clone was recorded once. The V gene is TRBV28, the J gene TRBJ2-7, with TRBD1 identical over 7 bases. The CDR3 is 14 residues long. The germline CDR1 and CDR2 sequences are MDHEN and SYDVKM. Losses at the gene ends were 4 bases for V and 2 bases for J; bases not matched to a gene: 5. CDR3 DNA sequence: TGTGCCAGCAGTTGGCACGACAGGGCCTACGAGCAGTACTTC. This translates into CASSWHDRAYEQYF.

A single count supports this clone. V is TRBV18 and J is TRBJ1-1; D not resolved. V was cut by 1 base and J by 2 bases, with 5 bases left in between. Germline CDR1 reads KGHSH; CDR2 reads LQKENI. The CDR3 totals 13 residues. The DNA for the CDR3 is TGTGCCAGCTCACCACAAGATAACACTGAAGCTTTCTTT. Its translation is CASSPQDNTEAFF.

V is TRBV28 and J is TRBJ1-2, with D perhaps matching TRBD1 (5 bases). Trimming took 7 bases from V and 8 from J, leaving 23 bases between them. Germline values: CDR1 MDHEN, CDR2 SYDVKM. The CDR3 is made up of 15 amino acids. The CDR3 loop is CASTPMVGLGVGYTF. CDR3 sequence (DNA): TGTGCCAGCACCCCTATGGTAGGACTGGGGGTCGGCTACACCTTC.

The gene calls are TRBV27 and TRBJ2-1; 10 bases are a match to TRBD1. There are 16 residues in the CDR3. The ends lost 3 bases at V and 7 bases at J; junction bases unmatched: 9. Germline lookup yields CDR1 MNHEY and CDR2 SMNVEV (reference sequence). CDR3 DNA: TGTGCCAGCAGTTTTGGGGGACAGGGGAACAGTAATGAGCAGTTCTTC. Residues: CASSFGGQGNSNEQFF.

This CDR3 reads CASSPPQTGAGEKLFF. In nucleotides, the CDR3 is TGTGCCAGCTCACCACCACAAACAGGGGCGGGGGAAAAACTGTTTTTT. The rearrangement joins TRBV18 to TRBJ1-4; 7 positions match TRBD1. CDR1 is KGHSH, CDR2 LQKENI, per germline. The trim removed 0 bases at V and 8 bases at J, leaving 9 bases unmatched. This CDR3 region has 16 residues.

V usage is TRBV11-3 and J usage is TRBJ1-3; the match to TRBD1 covers 7 bases. The trim removed 5 bases at V and 7 bases at J, leaving 14 bases unmatched. Looked up from germline, CDR1 is SGHNT and CDR2 is YENEEA. The CDR3 is 16 residues long. The CDR3 sequence is CASSTRDSGGANTIYF. The CDR3 bases are TGTGCCAGCAGCACCCGGGACAGCGGAGGCGCGAACACCATATATTTT.

This clone was seen more than once but under ten times. The V and J genes are TRBV6-5 and TRBJ2-1, with unresolved D. CDR3 size: 14 residues. V lost 5 bases, J lost 4 bases, and 12 bases lay in between. The germline V gene encodes CDR1 MNHEY and CDR2 SVGAGI. This chain's CDR3 is CASSLQHRYNEQFF. The DNA of the CDR3 is TGTGCCAGCAGTCTTCAACACCGTTACAATGAGCAGTTCTTC.